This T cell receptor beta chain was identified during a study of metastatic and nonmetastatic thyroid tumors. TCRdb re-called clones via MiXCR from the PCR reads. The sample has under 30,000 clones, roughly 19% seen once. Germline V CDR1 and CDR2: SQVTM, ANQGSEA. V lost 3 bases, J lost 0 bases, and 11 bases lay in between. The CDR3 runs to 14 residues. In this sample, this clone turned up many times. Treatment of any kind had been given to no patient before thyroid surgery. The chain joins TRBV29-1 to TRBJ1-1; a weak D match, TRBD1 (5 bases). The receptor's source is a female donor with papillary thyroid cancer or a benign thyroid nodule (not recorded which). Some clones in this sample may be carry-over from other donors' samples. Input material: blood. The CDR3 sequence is CSVERTLMNTEAFF. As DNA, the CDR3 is TGCAGCGTTGAGAGGACACTCATGAACACTGAAGCTTTCTTT.